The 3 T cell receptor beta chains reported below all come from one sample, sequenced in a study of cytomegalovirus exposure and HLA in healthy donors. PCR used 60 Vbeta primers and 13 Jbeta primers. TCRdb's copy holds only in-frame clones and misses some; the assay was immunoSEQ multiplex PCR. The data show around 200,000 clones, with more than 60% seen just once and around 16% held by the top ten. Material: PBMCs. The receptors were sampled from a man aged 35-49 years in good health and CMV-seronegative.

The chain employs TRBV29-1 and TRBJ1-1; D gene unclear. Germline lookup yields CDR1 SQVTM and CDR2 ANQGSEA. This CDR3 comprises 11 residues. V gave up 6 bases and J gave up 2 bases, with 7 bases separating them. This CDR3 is CSVLLNTEAFF. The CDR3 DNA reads TGCAGCGTGTTACTTAACACTGAAGCTTTCTTT.

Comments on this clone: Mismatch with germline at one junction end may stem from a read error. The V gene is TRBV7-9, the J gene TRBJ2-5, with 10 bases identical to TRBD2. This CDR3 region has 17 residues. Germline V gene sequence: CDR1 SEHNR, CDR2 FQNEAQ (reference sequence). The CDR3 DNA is TGTTCCAGCAGCTTAGGAGGACTAGCGGTCTGGGGGGAGACCCAGTACTTC. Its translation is CSSSLGGLAVWGETQYF.

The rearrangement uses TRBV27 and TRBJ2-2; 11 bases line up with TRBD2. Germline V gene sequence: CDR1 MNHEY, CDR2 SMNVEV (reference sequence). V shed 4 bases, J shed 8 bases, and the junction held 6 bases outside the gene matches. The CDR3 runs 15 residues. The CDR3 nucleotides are TGTGCCAGCAGTTCTGTACTAGCGGGAGTAGGGGAGCTGTTTTTT. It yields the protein CASSSVLAGVGELFF.